This TCR beta chain was sequenced for a study of shared clonotypes between healthy human individuals. Germline V gene lookup returns CDR1 GTSNPN and CDR2 SVGIG (reference sequence). The CDR3 is made up of 14 amino acids. The junction had 2 bases not matched to a gene; V was cut back by 2 bases and J by 1 base. Naive CD8 isolation took CD45RO-negative cells positively selected for CCR7 and excluded terminally differentiated effector memory CD45RA+ cells. TCRdb's copy holds only in-frame clones and misses some; the assay was immunoSEQ multiplex PCR. This sample has nearly 600,000 clones, with just under 97% found just once.

Sample: naive CD8+ T cells sorted from blood. The receptor's source is a woman between 25 and 40 years old in good health. The chain recombines TRBV30 with TRBJ2-1, with TRBD2 matching over 7 bases. DNA for the CDR3: TGTGCCTGGAGTTTGGGGGGGTCCTACAATGAGCAGTTCTTC. Protein product: CAWSLGGSYNEQFF.